A single sample is the source of the 10 T cell receptor beta chains below, sequenced in a study of T cells after yellow fever vaccination. TCRdb called the 5' RACE reads again in MiXCR, with one record for every CDR3 protein. This table has a few hundred thousand distinct CDR3 sequences, approximately 8% appearing once. Sequences were derived from CD4+ T cells sorted from PBMCs, sampled 5 days after the yellow fever booster vaccination. The receptors originated from a man aged 18 to 30 who received the YFV17D yellow fever vaccine.

A few counts support this clonotype. This sequence joins TRBV5-1 and TRBJ1-1; D remains unclear. This CDR3 is 14 amino acids long. CDR1 SGHRS and CDR2 YFSETQ come from the germline V gene. V dropped 4 bases and J dropped 6 bases, with 16 bases sitting between them. CDR3 nucleotides: TGCGCCAGCAGCCTAACAAGGTTAGGGTCTGAAGCTTTCTTT. Translation gives CASSLTRLGSEAFF.

This clonotype has only a few counts. DNA of the CDR3: TGTGCCAGCAGTTACTCAGCGGGTCCAACCTACGAGCAGTACTTC. It encodes CASSYSAGPTYEQYF. This rearrangement joins TRBV6-5 to TRBJ2-7; a weak D match, TRBD2 (6 bases). V dropped 0 bases and J dropped 2 bases, with 11 bases sitting between them. CDR3 size: 15 residues. Germline loops: CDR1 MNHEY, CDR2 SVGAGI.

This clonotype turned up a few times. V gene TRBV7-8 combines with J gene TRBJ2-7; tentatively, D is TRBD1 or TRBD2 (5 bases each). V lost 5 bases and J lost 3, with 14 bases in between. The CDR3 spans 14 residues. CDR1 and CDR2 from the germline V gene are SGHVS and FQNEAQ. DNA of the CDR3: TGTGCCAGCAGCCGCACGGGGCAGGGCTACGAGCAGTACTTC. It yields the protein CASSRTGQGYEQYF.

This clonotype has only a few counts. The chain combines TRBV12-3 or TRBV12-4 with TRBJ1-2; D gene ambiguous. There are 14 residues in the CDR3. V lost 5 bases, J lost 7 bases, and 17 bases lay in between. CDR3 nucleotide sequence: TGTGCCAGCAGTGCCCTGGACCCCCGAAGTGGCTACACCTTC. This codes for CASSALDPRSGYTF.

This clonotype has just a few counts. The V call is TRBV5-1, the J call TRBJ1-4; D call uncertain. Germline V gives CDR1 SGHRS, CDR2 YFSETQ. Deletions cut 7 bases from V and 5 bases from J, with 9 bases between. The CDR3 loop spans 12 amino acids. CDR3 sequence: CASRDGNEKLFF. The CDR3, as DNA: TGCGCCAGCCGCGACGGGAATGAAAAACTGTTTTTT.

This clonotype has at least ten counts. This chain links TRBV5-1 with TRBJ2-3, with 9 nucleotides matching TRBD2. The length of the CDR3 is 14 residues. The V and J ends lost 4 bases and 8 bases, in that order; junction bases with no gene match: 8. Germline CDR1 and CDR2: SGHRS and YFSETQ. The CDR3 nucleotides read TGCGCCAGCAGCGAGAGCGGGGGGCCTGGTACGCAGTATTTT. It encodes CASSESGGPGTQYF.

This clonotype was counted ten times or more. The gene calls are TRBV5-1 and TRBJ2-3; the D gene is possibly TRBD1 (5 bases). The V and J ends lost 4 bases and 4 bases respectively, with 13 bases between them. Germline V lookup: CDR1 SGHRS, CDR2 YFSETQ. The CDR3 length is 14 residues. The CDR3 loop is CASSTHLGPDTQYF. The CDR3, as DNA: TGCGCCAGCAGCACGCATCTGGGGCCAGATACGCAGTATTTT.

This clonotype was counted only a few times. The chain recombines TRBV6-2 or TRBV6-3 with TRBJ1-6; 7 nucleotides align to TRBD1. The CDR3 runs to 14 residues. V gave up 6 bases and J gave up 5 bases; unmatched junction bases: 4. CDR1 MNHEY and CDR2 SVGEGT come from the germline V gene. The chain's CDR3 is CASSPTGNNSPLHF. CDR3 sequence (DNA): TGTGCCAGCAGCCCGACAGGGAATAATTCACCCCTCCACTTT.

Details on this clonotype: One base away lies a much larger clone, so this may be a sequencing read error. V and J are TRBV12-5 and TRBJ2-5; 8 bases align to TRBD1. In germline, CDR1 is LGHNT, CDR2 FRNRAP. This CDR3 is built from 14 residues. The CDR3 DNA is TGTGCTAGTGGTTGGCAGGGGGCGACAGAGCCCCAGTACTTC. This encodes CASGWQGATEPQYF. The entire variable domain, with the rest obtained from reference TRBV12-5 and TRBJ2-5, is as follows: DARVTQTPRHKVTEMGQEVTMRCQPILGHNTVFWYRQTMMQGLELLAYFRNRAPLDDSGMPKDRFSAEMPDATLATLKIQPSEPRDSAVYFCASGWQGATEPQYFGPGTRLLVL.

This clonotype was counted only a few times. The chain links TRBV28 to TRBJ1-5; TRBD1 matches at 7 bases. The CDR3 consists of 13 residues. The V and J ends lost 8 bases and 5 bases, in that order; junction bases with no gene match: 6. The germline gives CDR1 MDHEN, CDR2 SYDVKM. CDR3 sequence reads: CASHRGDYQPQHF. The DNA for the CDR3 is TGTGCCAGCCACAGGGGTGACTATCAGCCCCAGCATTTT.